This is a list of T cell receptor beta chains from one sample in a study of blood T cells in healthy people across ages. Each CDR3 protein is one row after TCRdb ran MiXCR on the 5' RACE reads. Counted here are around 900,000 distinct CDR3 sequences, just over 50% occurring once; the ten biggest clones make up about 21%. The specimen sequenced was blood. All receptors come from a woman in her sixties in good health. Each CDR3 is given with its conserved first and last residue. The order of the fields is D gene, clone size, V gene, J gene, CDR3 protein, CDR3 DNA. The D gene is left open where the match is weak. Expanded clones are given a class, and other clones once, few, many or no size at all.

>NA|NA|TRBV9|TRBJ2-5
CASSVGRLQETQYF
TGTGCCAGCAGCGTAGGCAGGCTACAAGAGACCCAGTACTTC
>TRBD2|NA|TRBV12-3/TRBV12-4|TRBJ2-1
CASRAAGTSGNEQFF
TGTGCCAGCAGAGCTGCCGGGACTAGCGGCAATGAGCAGTTCTTC
>NA|NA|TRBV6-2/TRBV6-3|TRBJ2-1
CASRLAGATHSNEQFF
TGTGCCAGCAGGCTAGCAGGAGCTACGCATAGCAATGAGCAGTTCTTC
>NA|few|TRBV9|TRBJ2-1
CASSVAEEGYNEQFF
TGTGCCAGCAGCGTAGCAGAGGAAGGCTACAATGAGCAGTTCTTC
>TRBD1|few|TRBV25-1|TRBJ2-7
CASSPTDRPYEQYF
TGTGCCAGCAGCCCAACGGACAGGCCTTACGAGCAGTACTTC
>TRBD1|NA|TRBV4-1|TRBJ1-2
CASSQQDRGQKGYTF
TGCGCCAGCAGCCAACAGGACAGGGGGCAGAAAGGCTACACCTTC
>TRBD2|NA|TRBV7-2|TRBJ2-5
CASSLTGTSETQYF
TGTGCCAGCAGCTTAACCGGGACTAGCGAGACCCAGTACTTC
>TRBD2|NA|TRBV13|TRBJ2-3
CASSPASWREKKADTQYF
TGTGCCAGCAGCCCTGCTAGTTGGCGGGAGAAAAAGGCAGATACGCAGTATTTT
>NA|NA|TRBV2|TRBJ2-1
CASSRGSNEQFF
TGTGCCAGCAGTAGAGGATCCAATGAGCAGTTCTTC
>NA|few|TRBV4-2|TRBJ1-1
CASSQSKSENTEAFF
TGTGCCAGCAGCCAAAGCAAAAGCGAGAACACTGAAGCTTTCTTT
>NA|few|TRBV20-1|TRBJ1-2
CGLGILHGYTF
TGCGGATTAGGGATCCTCCATGGCTACACCTTC
>NA|NA|TRBV7-6|TRBJ1-6
CASSLVAGKQSPLHF
TGTGCCAGCAGCTTAGTGGCGGGGAAGCAATCACCCCTCCACTTT
>TRBD2|NA|TRBV13|TRBJ2-1
CASSLPGLGSLEQFF
TGTGCCAGCAGCTTGCCGGGACTAGGGTCCCTTGAGCAGTTCTTC
>TRBD1|once|TRBV9|TRBJ1-6
CASSGRDSVYNSPLHF
TGTGCCAGCAGCGGCCGGGACAGCGTGTATAATTCACCCCTCCACTTT
>NA|NA|TRBV3-1|TRBJ2-7
CASSQGPKNEQYF
TGTGCCAGCAGCCAGGGGCCGAAGAACGAGCAGTACTTC
>NA|NA|TRBV7-3|TRBJ2-3
CASRGASDTQYF
TGTGCCAGCAGGGGGGCTTCGGATACGCAGTATTTT
>NA|NA|TRBV7-2|TRBJ1-2
CASSLASVSGTPGYTF
TGTGCCAGCAGCTTAGCATCCGTGTCCGGCACCCCTGGCTACACCTTC
>NA|NA|TRBV7-9|TRBJ2-7
CASSFSGSPYVEQYF
TGTGCCAGCAGCTTCTCCGGCAGTCCTTATGTCGAGCAGTACTTC
>NA|NA|TRBV15|TRBJ1-6
CATSTLGSSYNSPLHF
TGTGCCACCAGCACTTTGGGGAGCTCCTATAATTCACCCCTCCACTTT
>TRBD1|NA|TRBV27|TRBJ2-1
CASETKTGQGCRQFF
TGTGCCAGCGAAACAAAAACGGGACAGGGATGTCGGCAGTTCTTC
>TRBD2|NA|TRBV27|TRBJ2-1
CASSLIPRPSGKYEQFF
TGTGCCAGCAGTTTAATTCCGCGGCCTAGCGGGAAGTATGAGCAGTTCTTC
>NA|NA|TRBV4-1|TRBJ2-1
CASSQGPPMGKLDNEQFF
TGCGCCAGCAGCCAAGGGCCCCCAATGGGAAAACTAGACAATGAGCAGTTCTTC
>TRBD2|NA|TRBV29-1|TRBJ2-7
CSVARRGKMEQYF
TGCAGCGTTGCCAGGCGGGGGAAGATGGAGCAGTACTTC
>NA|few|TRBV6-5|TRBJ2-7
CARDSRFYEQYF
TGTGCCAGAGACAGCAGGTTCTACGAGCAGTACTTC
>TRBD2|NA|TRBV11-2|TRBJ2-4
CASSRGRVLAKNIQYF
TGTGCCAGCAGCCGCGGGAGAGTGCTAGCCAAAAACATTCAGTACTTC
>TRBD2|few|TRBV20-1|TRBJ2-7
CSANSGRTLYEQYF
TGCAGTGCTAATAGCGGGAGGACCCTCTACGAGCAGTACTTC
>TRBD2|NA|TRBV28|TRBJ2-1
CASSLWGGSLSYNEQFF
TGTGCCAGCAGTTTATGGGGGGGGAGTCTCTCCTACAATGAGCAGTTCTTC
>NA|NA|TRBV7-2|TRBJ2-3
CASTVLTDTQYF
TGTGCCAGCACCGTCCTCACAGATACGCAGTATTTT
>NA|NA|TRBV7-9|TRBJ1-1
CASSLDQTEAFF
TGTGCCAGCAGCTTAGATCAGACTGAAGCTTTCTTT
>NA|NA|TRBV4-1|TRBJ2-6
CASSEVVGRQSSGANVLTF
TGCGCCAGCAGCGAAGTCGTCGGACGGCAGAGCTCTGGGGCCAACGTCCTGACTTTC
>NA|once|TRBV9|TRBJ1-2
CASTPGAANYGYTF
TGTGCCAGCACCCCCGGAGCAGCAAACTATGGCTACACCTTC
>TRBD2|NA|TRBV29-1|TRBJ2-1
CSALGLTSYNEQFF
TGCAGCGCCTTGGGACTAACCTCCTACAATGAGCAGTTCTTC
>TRBD2|NA|TRBV10-2|TRBJ2-5
CASKTGTSGREVEAQYF
TGCGCCAGCAAAACTGGGACTAGCGGGAGGGAGGTAGAGGCCCAGTACTTC
>TRBD2|few|TRBV4-1|TRBJ2-7
CASSQVAGFTYEQYF
TGCGCCAGCAGCCAAGTAGCGGGGTTTACCTACGAGCAGTACTTC
>NA|few|TRBV5-1|TRBJ2-1
CASSLNRVNEQFF
TGCGCCAGCAGCCTCAACAGGGTGAATGAGCAGTTCTTC
>NA|NA|TRBV5-5|TRBJ2-1
CASSFDPVLGNEQFF
TGTGCCAGCAGCTTTGACCCCGTCCTAGGAAATGAGCAGTTCTTC
>TRBD2|NA|TRBV7-2|TRBJ2-3
CASSTFSGRPYF
TGTGCCAGCAGCACCTTTAGCGGGAGGCCGTATTTT
>TRBD2|NA|TRBV20-1|TRBJ2-7
CSASRFGLATSYEQYF
TGCAGTGCTAGTCGTTTTGGACTAGCGACCAGCTACGAGCAGTACTTC
>NA|NA|TRBV4-1|TRBJ2-4
CASSYPGEENIQYF
TGCGCCAGCAGTTATCCGGGGGAGGAAAACATTCAGTACTTC
>TRBD1|NA|TRBV6-2/TRBV6-3|TRBJ1-1
CASRPGTGIGTEAFF
TGTGCCAGCAGGCCCGGGACAGGCATTGGCACTGAAGCTTTCTTT